A selection of T cell receptor beta chains follows, all from one sample in a study of shared clonotypes between healthy human individuals. TCRdb's table, derived via immunoSEQ multiplex PCR, lists solely in-frame clones and lacks some. The sample yields about 1 million clones, around four fifths seen once. Sequencing was performed on memory CD4+ T cells sorted from blood. These receptor sequences come from a man aged 18 to 30 in good health. Each CDR3 is given with its conserved first and last residue. D genes are given only for firm matches. Size is omitted from some rows. Given values are once, few, many or a class for expanded clones.

D	V	J	size	CDR3	DNA
.	TRBV7-6	TRBJ1-1	once	CASSPQGLIGAMNTEAFF	TGTGCCAGCAGCCCGCAGGGTTTGATCGGGGCTATGAACACTGAAGCTTTCTTT
.	TRBV5-1	TRBJ2-2	.	CASSLGTANTGELFF	TGCGCCAGCAGCTTGGGGACAGCGAACACCGGGGAGCTGTTTTTT
.	TRBV5-6	TRBJ2-5	.	CASSSYLKGEETQYF	TGTGCCAGCAGCTCTTACTTGAAGGGGGAAGAGACCCAGTACTTC
TRBD2	TRBV2	TRBJ2-1	.	CASTPSGNNEQFF	TGTGCCAGCACGCCTAGCGGGAATAATGAGCAGTTCTTC
.	TRBV30	TRBJ2-7	.	CAWSGEVQREQYF	TGTGCCTGGAGTGGAGAGGTCCAACGGGAGCAGTACTTC
TRBD2	TRBV5-1	TRBJ2-7	once	CASSPGGLAGGEQYF	TGCGCCAGCAGCCCTGGGGGACTAGCGGGAGGCGAGCAGTACTTC
.	TRBV5-1	TRBJ2-7	.	CASSFSGPRGNEQYF	TGCGCCAGCAGCTTTTCCGGGCCTCGGGGGAACGAGCAGTACTTC
TRBD1	TRBV6-5	TRBJ2-7	.	CASSLLGTDPYEQYF	TGTGCCAGCAGTTTACTCGGGACAGATCCCTACGAGCAGTACTTC
.	TRBV5-6	TRBJ2-2	.	CASSLGQTDTGELFF	TGTGCCAGCAGCTTGGGACAGACGGACACCGGGGAGCTGTTTTTT
TRBD1	TRBV5-1	TRBJ1-1	.	CASSSGTANTEAFF	TGCGCCAGCAGTTCCGGGACAGCGAACACTGAAGCTTTCTTT
.	TRBV9	TRBJ2-2	.	CASSAVDIAGELFF	TGTGCCAGCAGCGCCGTAGACATCGCCGGGGAGCTGTTTTTT
.	TRBV19	TRBJ1-1	.	CASSLAGSGNTEAFF	TGTGCCAGTAGTCTGGCGGGATCGGGGAACACTGAAGCTTTCTTT
TRBD2	TRBV5-8	TRBJ2-3	.	CASNSGRARDTQYF	TGTGCCAGCAACAGCGGGAGGGCCAGAGATACGCAGTATTTT
.	TRBV28	TRBJ2-7	.	CASSLLSLEQYF	TGTGCCAGCAGTTTATTGTCGCTCGAGCAGTACTTC
TRBD2	TRBV4-2	TRBJ2-3	.	CASSQDGAGGGADTQYF	TGTGCCAGCAGCCAAGATGGGGCGGGGGGAGGAGCAGATACGCAGTATTTT
.	TRBV7-6	TRBJ2-3	once	CASSAASSTSTQYF	TGTGCCAGCAGCGCCGCGAGTTCGACGAGTACGCAGTATTTT
TRBD2	TRBV6-1	TRBJ2-2	.	CASSELAGDTGELFF	TGTGCCAGCAGTGAACTAGCGGGAGACACCGGGGAGCTGTTTTTT
.	TRBV29-1	TRBJ2-7	.	CSVEDGGASNF	TGCAGCGTTGAAGATGGCGGAGCCTCCAACTTC
TRBD1	TRBV6-6	TRBJ2-1	.	CASRQQGAVYNEQFF	TGTGCCAGCAGACAACAGGGGGCGGTCTACAATGAGCAGTTCTTC
.	TRBV7-2	TRBJ2-7	.	CASRGTGEQYF	TGTGCCAGCCGGGGAACGGGAGAGCAGTACTTC
TRBD1	TRBV6-5	TRBJ2-7	.	CASSYGTGGGYEQYF	TGTGCCAGCAGTTATGGGACAGGGGGAGGATACGAGCAGTACTTC
TRBD2	TRBV7-9	TRBJ2-1	.	CASPTSGSGIYNEQFF	TGTGCCAGCCCGACTAGCGGGAGTGGAATCTACAATGAGCAGTTCTTC
TRBD1	TRBV7-2	TRBJ1-5	.	CASSLSKDRGNQPQHF	TGTGCCAGCAGCTTATCAAAGGACAGGGGCAATCAGCCCCAGCATTTT
.	TRBV6-5	TRBJ1-3	.	CASSTAGPGNTIYF	TGTGCCAGCAGCACCGCCGGACCTGGAAACACCATATATTTT
.	TRBV7-9	TRBJ1-1	.	CASSQGTEAFF	TGTGCCAGCAGCCAGGGAACTGAAGCTTTCTTT
TRBD1	TRBV5-6	TRBJ1-6	.	CASSLNRGSGSPLHF	TGTGCCAGCAGCCTTAACAGGGGTTCAGGCTCGCCCCTCCACTTT
.	TRBV7-2	TRBJ2-6	.	CASSLNRGAVVSGANVLTF	TGTGCCAGCAGCTTAAATCGGGGGGCAGTAGTTTCCGGGGCCAACGTCCTGACTTTC
TRBD2	TRBV14	TRBJ2-7	once	CASIRTSGMSYEQYF	TGTGCCAGCATCAGGACTAGCGGGATGTCCTATGAGCAGTACTTC
TRBD2	TRBV5-1	TRBJ2-1	.	CASSLPGLAGGGEQFF	TGCGCCAGCAGCTTACCAGGACTAGCGGGAGGGGGTGAGCAGTTCTTC
TRBD1	TRBV6-5	TRBJ1-2	few	CASSPGTGFGGYTF	TGTGCCAGCAGTCCCGGGACAGGGTTCGGTGGCTACACCTTC
.	TRBV5-4	TRBJ1-5	.	CASSLDRNQPQHF	TGTGCCAGCAGCTTGGATCGAAATCAGCCCCAGCATTTT
TRBD1	TRBV28	TRBJ2-7	few	CASTPGGASSYEQYF	TGTGCCAGCACCCCAGGGGGTGCAAGCTCCTACGAGCAGTACTTC
.	TRBV6-1	TRBJ1-4	.	CASSRRDTLEKLFF	TGTGCCAGCAGTAGACGGGACACATTGGAAAAACTGTTTTTT
.	TRBV21-1	TRBJ2-6	.	CASSKFRSGANVLTF	TGTGCCAGCAGCAAGTTCCGCTCTGGGGCCAACGTCCTGACTTTC
TRBD1	TRBV5-1	TRBJ2-7	.	CASSRGQGNAYEQYF	TGCGCCAGCAGCCGTGGACAGGGGAACGCCTACGAGCAGTACTTC
.	TRBV27	TRBJ1-1	.	CASRGKGTEAFF	TGTGCCAGCAGGGGGAAGGGCACTGAAGCTTTCTTT
.	TRBV10-3	TRBJ2-7	.	CAISELEGYEQYF	TGTGCCATCAGTGAGTTGGAGGGCTACGAGCAGTACTTC
TRBD1	TRBV2	TRBJ2-3	few	CASSGWDRVSTDTQYF	TGTGCCAGCAGTGGATGGGACAGGGTTAGCACAGATACGCAGTATTTT
.	TRBV6-1	TRBJ2-1	few	CASSRGTANEQFF	TGTGCCAGCAGTAGGGGTACCGCGAATGAGCAGTTCTTC
TRBD2	TRBV5-1	TRBJ2-2	.	CASSLAAGLIGELFF	TGCGCCAGCAGCTTAGCAGCGGGATTAATCGGGGAGCTGTTTTTT
.	TRBV9	TRBJ2-7	few	CASSQGTVSYEQYF	TGTGCCAGCAGCCAAGGGACGGTCTCCTACGAGCAGTACTTC
TRBD1	TRBV10-2	TRBJ2-7	.	CASIGILGQGLSYEQYF	TGCGCCAGCATAGGGATTCTCGGACAGGGGCTCTCCTACGAGCAGTACTTC
.	TRBV6-1	TRBJ2-7	.	CASSEGAPGSYEQYF	TGTGCCAGCAGTGAAGGGGCACCGGGTTCCTACGAGCAGTACTTC
.	TRBV11-2	TRBJ2-3	.	CASSPTHSTDTQYF	TGTGCCAGCAGCCCGACCCATAGCACAGATACGCAGTATTTT
.	TRBV5-4	TRBJ2-7	.	CASSLGAGSVYEQYF	TGTGCCAGCAGCTTGGGGGCAGGGTCCGTGTACGAGCAGTACTTC
.	TRBV29-1	TRBJ2-5	.	CSARLVQGKAETQYF	TGCAGCGCCCGGCTTGTGCAGGGGAAGGCGGAGACCCAGTACTTC
TRBD2	TRBV27	TRBJ2-2	.	CASSLSKGAGTGELFF	TGTGCCAGCAGTTTATCTAAGGGAGCGGGGACCGGGGAGCTGTTTTTT
.	TRBV6-5	TRBJ1-2	.	CASSYSEGNGGYTF	TGTGCCAGCAGTTACTCGGAGGGGAACGGTGGCTACACCTTC
TRBD1	TRBV5-6	TRBJ1-1	.	CASSWGPTGGGTEAFF	TGTGCCAGCAGCTGGGGACCGACAGGGGGCGGGACTGAAGCTTTCTTT
TRBD1	TRBV25-1	TRBJ2-2	.	CASSENDRASFYTGELFF	TGTGCCAGCAGTGAAAATGACAGGGCATCCTTCTACACCGGGGAGCTGTTTTTT
.	TRBV6-4	TRBJ2-7	once	CASSLHWDPYEQYF	TGTGCCAGCAGCCTTCATTGGGACCCCTACGAGCAGTACTTC
.	TRBV7-8	TRBJ1-5	.	CASSFSPWEPQHF	TGTGCCAGCAGCTTCAGCCCTTGGGAGCCCCAGCATTTT
.	TRBV9	TRBJ1-2	.	CASSAAGAYGYTF	TGTGCCAGCAGCGCAGCAGGGGCGTATGGCTACACCTTC
.	TRBV5-1	TRBJ1-3	.	CASSLSELNSGNTIYF	TGCGCCAGCAGCTTGTCGGAGCTTAACTCTGGAAACACCATATATTTT
TRBD1	TRBV2	TRBJ1-5	.	CAGTGENQPQHF	TGTGCCGGCACAGGGGAGAATCAGCCCCAGCATTTT